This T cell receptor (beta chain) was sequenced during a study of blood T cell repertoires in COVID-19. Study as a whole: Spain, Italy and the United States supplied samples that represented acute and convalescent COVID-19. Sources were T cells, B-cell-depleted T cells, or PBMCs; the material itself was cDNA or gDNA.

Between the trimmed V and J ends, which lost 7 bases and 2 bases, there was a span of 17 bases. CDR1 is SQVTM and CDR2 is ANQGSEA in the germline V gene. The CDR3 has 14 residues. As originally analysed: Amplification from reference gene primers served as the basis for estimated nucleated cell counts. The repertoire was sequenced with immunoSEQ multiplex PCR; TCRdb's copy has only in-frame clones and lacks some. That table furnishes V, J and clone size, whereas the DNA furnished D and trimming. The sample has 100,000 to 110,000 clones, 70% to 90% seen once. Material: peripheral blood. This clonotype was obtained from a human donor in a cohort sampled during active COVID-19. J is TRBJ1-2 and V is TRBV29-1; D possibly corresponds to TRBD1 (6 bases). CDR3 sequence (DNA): TGCAGCGCTTCCTTAAATAGGGGGAACTATGGCTACACCTTC. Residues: CSASLNRGNYGYTF.